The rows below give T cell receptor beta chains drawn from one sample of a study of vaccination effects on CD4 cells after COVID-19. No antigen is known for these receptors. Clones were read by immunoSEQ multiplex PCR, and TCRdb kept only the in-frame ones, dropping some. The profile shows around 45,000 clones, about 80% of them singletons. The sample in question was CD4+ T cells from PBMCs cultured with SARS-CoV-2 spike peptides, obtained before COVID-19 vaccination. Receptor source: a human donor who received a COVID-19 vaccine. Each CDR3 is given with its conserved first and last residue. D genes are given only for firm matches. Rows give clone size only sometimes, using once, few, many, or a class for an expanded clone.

CDR3 protein: CASSRQTTGGSGELFF
CDR3 DNA: TGCGCCAGCAGCCGACAAACCACAGGGGGGTCCGGGGAGCTGTTTTTT
D gene: TRBD1
V gene: TRBV4-1
clone size: few
J gene: TRBJ2-2

CDR3 protein: CASSPQGIAGETQYF
CDR3 DNA: TGTGCCAGCAGCCCACAGGGGATCGCTGGAGAGACCCAGTACTTC
D gene: TRBD1
V gene: TRBV14
clone size: -
J gene: TRBJ2-5

CDR3 protein: CASSQSGNTEAFF
CDR3 DNA: TGTGCCAGCAGCCAATCAGGGAACACTGAAGCTTTCTTT
D gene: -
V gene: TRBV14
clone size: -
J gene: TRBJ1-1

CDR3 protein: CASSFQSSYNEQFF
CDR3 DNA: TGTGCCAGCAGCTTTCAGAGCTCCTACAATGAGCAGTTCTTC
D gene: -
V gene: TRBV7-2
clone size: -
J gene: TRBJ2-1

CDR3 protein: CASRPGSGRGELFF
CDR3 DNA: TGTGCCAGCAGGCCGGGGTCCGGACGCGGGGAGCTGTTTTTT
D gene: -
V gene: TRBV6-5
clone size: -
J gene: TRBJ2-2

CDR3 protein: CASIGGFGDTEAFF
CDR3 DNA: TGCGCCAGCATTGGCGGGTTCGGGGACACTGAAGCTTTCTTT
D gene: -
V gene: TRBV5-1
clone size: -
J gene: TRBJ1-1

CDR3 protein: CASSQDWTPNEKLFF
CDR3 DNA: TGTGCCAGCAGCCAGGACTGGACGCCTAATGAAAAACTGTTTTTT
D gene: -
V gene: TRBV6-5
clone size: -
J gene: TRBJ1-4

CDR3 protein: CASSLEGGGQPQHF
CDR3 DNA: TGTGCCAGCAGCTTAGAAGGGGGCGGGCAGCCCCAGCATTTT
D gene: TRBD1
V gene: TRBV7-9
clone size: once
J gene: TRBJ1-5

CDR3 protein: CATSGNGVYGYTF
CDR3 DNA: TGTGCCACCAGTGGCAACGGAGTCTATGGCTACACCTTC
D gene: -
V gene: TRBV24-1
clone size: once
J gene: TRBJ1-2

CDR3 protein: CASSGPRDSLNEKLFF
CDR3 DNA: TGTGCCAGCAGCGGACCCCGGGACAGCCTTAATGAAAAACTGTTTTTT
D gene: TRBD1
V gene: TRBV5-6
clone size: -
J gene: TRBJ1-4

CDR3 protein: CASSLERGYTF
CDR3 DNA: TGTGCCAGCAGTTTAGAACGGGGCTACACCTTC
D gene: -
V gene: TRBV12-3/TRBV12-4
clone size: -
J gene: TRBJ1-2

CDR3 protein: CASSLELAGANVLTF
CDR3 DNA: TGTGCCAGCAGCTTAGAATTGGCCGGGGCCAACGTCCTGACTTTC
D gene: -
V gene: TRBV7-8
clone size: -
J gene: TRBJ2-6

CDR3 protein: CASSSRTWANEKLFF
CDR3 DNA: TGCGCCAGCAGCTCCCGGACTTGGGCTAATGAAAAACTGTTTTTT
D gene: -
V gene: TRBV4-1
clone size: -
J gene: TRBJ1-4

CDR3 protein: CASSQGRNSGANVLTF
CDR3 DNA: TGTGCCAGCAGCCAAGGACGGAACTCTGGGGCCAACGTCCTGACTTTC
D gene: -
V gene: TRBV7-3
clone size: -
J gene: TRBJ2-6

CDR3 protein: CASSFLAGANTGELFF
CDR3 DNA: TGTGCCAGCAGCTTCCTTGCGGGGGCCAACACCGGGGAGCTGTTTTTT
D gene: -
V gene: TRBV5-5
clone size: -
J gene: TRBJ2-2

CDR3 protein: CASSPGTGGANYGYTF
CDR3 DNA: TGCGCCAGCAGCCCTGGGACAGGGGGCGCGAACTATGGCTACACCTTC
D gene: TRBD1
V gene: TRBV4-1
clone size: -
J gene: TRBJ1-2